This entry lists 23 T cell receptor beta chains sequenced from one sample in a study of blood T cell repertoires in COVID-19. Sequenced by immunoSEQ multiplex PCR; TCRdb stores in-frame clones only, minus some. The sample yields some 290,000 clones, around 87% seen once. Source material: peripheral blood. The receptors derive from a woman aged 45-65 years who had recovered from COVID-19.

This rearrangement joins TRBV9 to TRBJ2-2, with D maybe TRBD2 (5 bases). The germline gives CDR1 SGDLS, CDR2 YYNGEE. The germline V and J ends were trimmed by 0 bases and 15 bases, with 15 bases remaining between them. This CDR3 is built from 13 residues. As DNA, the CDR3 is TGTGCCAGCAGCGTAGCTCCAGAGGGTATGGTGTTTTTT. Its protein is CASSVAPEGMVFF.

The chain recombines TRBV27 with TRBJ2-7, with 10 bases identical to TRBD1. This CDR3 is built from 13 residues. Germline V gives CDR1 MNHEY, CDR2 SMNVEV (reference sequence). V lost 5 bases and J lost 7; bases outside the gene matches: 5. CDR3: CASSRDRGQEQYF. As DNA, the CDR3 is TGTGCCAGCAGTCGAGACAGGGGGCAAGAGCAGTACTTC.

The chain has TRBV6-2 or TRBV6-3 and TRBJ1-4; D gene ambiguous. With 6 bases removed from V and 4 bases from J, the gap between germline ends came to 15 bases. Germline V CDR1 and CDR2: MNHEY, SVGEGT. The CDR3 sequence is 15 residues long. The CDR3 DNA reads as TGTGCCAGCAGCCACTTCCGGGATTTTAATGAAAAACTGTTTTTT. As protein: CASSHFRDFNEKLFF.

The rearrangement links TRBV5-1 to TRBJ2-1, with D perhaps TRBD2 (5 bases). There are 16 residues in the CDR3. V lost 3 bases and J lost 7, with 20 bases in between. CDR1 is SGHRS, CDR2 YFSETQ, per germline. The CDR3 bases are TGCGCCAGCAGCTGGAGGCGGCAACAAAACACGAATGAGCAGTTCTTC. Translation: CASSWRRQQNTNEQFF.

The chain has TRBV28 and TRBJ2-3; the match to TRBD1 covers 7 bases. The V segment lost 3 bases and the J segment 2 bases; nucleotides outside the gene matches: 8. CDR3 length: 16 residues. From germline, CDR1 is MDHEN and CDR2 SYDVKM. CDR3: CASSFPTGQLTDTQYF. CDR3 bases: TGTGCCAGCAGTTTCCCTACGGGACAGCTCACAGATACGCAGTATTTT.

J is TRBJ1-2 and V is TRBV5-1; 8 nucleotides line up with TRBD1. V trimming: 8 bases; J trimming: 4 bases; junction bases outside the gene matches: 7. Germline-derived CDR1 and CDR2 are SGHRS and YFSETQ. This CDR3 comprises 13 residues. The DNA of the CDR3 is TGCGCCAGTCAGTCAGGGGGCTCCTATGGCTACACCTTC. Amino acid sequence: CASQSGGSYGYTF. Full variable domain (missing parts from reference TRBV5-1 and TRBJ1-2): KAGVTQTPRYLIKTRGQQVTLSCSPISGHRSVSWYQQTPGQGLQFLFEYFSETQRNKGNFPGRFSGRQFSNSRSEMNVSTLELGDSALYLCASQSGGSYGYTFGSGTRLTVV.

In this sample, this clone turned up once. V gene TRBV10-3 combines with J gene TRBJ1-1; maybe TRBD1 (6 bases). Germline values: CDR1 ENHRY, CDR2 SYGVKD. The CDR3 totals 12 residues. Trimming shortened V by 2 bases and J by 6 bases, and 7 bases separated the two germline ends. As DNA, the CDR3 is TGTGCCATCAGTGAGAACAGGGCTGAAGCTTTCTTT. It translates to CAISENRAEAFF.

The gene calls are TRBV21-1 and TRBJ1-2; the D call TRBD1 from the table was never checked on the DNA. TRBV21-1 has pseudogene status. This CDR3 is 15 amino acids long. The CDR3 region is CASSVTTGAGYGYTF. CDR3 nucleotide sequence: TGTGCCAGCAGCGTTACTACAGGGGCGGGCTATGGCTACACCTTC.

This sequence joins TRBV7-9 and TRBJ2-2; 8 bases line up with TRBD2. The germline V gene encodes CDR1 SEHNR and CDR2 FQNEAQ (reference sequence). The CDR3 has 13 amino acids. V was clipped by 3 bases and J by 7 bases; unmatched bases: 1. CDR3 nucleotide sequence: TGTGCCAGCAGCTTTGCGGGAGGCGGGGAGCTGTTTTTT. This codes for CASSFAGGGELFF.

About this clone: Other nucleotide sequences in the sample specify the same CDR3. The chain carries TRBV18 and TRBJ1-5; 9 nucleotides align to TRBD1. The length of the CDR3 is 15 residues. After removal of 0 bases from V and 6 bases from J, the junction contained 3 bases not matched to a gene. Germline assignment: CDR1 KGHSH and CDR2 LQKENI. The CDR3 DNA reads as TGTGCCAGCTCACCACCACAGGGGGCTGGTCAGCCCCAGCATTTT. Translation: CASSPPQGAGQPQHF.

The chain couples TRBV28 to TRBJ1-4; D not resolved. V was shortened by 2 bases and J by 10 bases, with 8 bases between the two germline ends. Per germline, CDR1 MDHEN and CDR2 SYDVKM. CDR3 size: 12 residues. The CDR3 spells CASSLRGGKLFF. Here the CDR3 DNA reads TGTGCCAGCAGTTTACGGGGAGGAAAACTGTTTTTT.

The chain employs TRBV18 and TRBJ1-1, with a possible D match to TRBD1 (5 bases). V was shortened by 8 bases and J by 4 bases, with 17 bases between the two germline ends. CDR1 KGHSH and CDR2 LQKENI come from the germline V gene. The CDR3 consists of 14 residues. The CDR3 here is CASREQGGTTEAFF. CDR3 bases: TGTGCCAGCCGGGAGCAGGGAGGCACCACTGAAGCTTTCTTT.

The chain couples TRBV15 to TRBJ1-1; D call uncertain. The CDR3 extends over 14 amino acids. Deletions cut 2 bases from V and 9 bases from J, with 16 bases between. CDR1 LNHNV and CDR2 YYDKDF come from the germline V gene (reference sequence). In nucleotides, the CDR3 is TGTGCCACCAGCAGACGGAGAGGGCAAGGTAAAGCTTTCTTT. Translated, it gives CATSRRRGQGKAFF.

This clone was detected only once. It may be a read error: a sequence one base away is much more abundant. The same CDR3 is also encoded by other DNA sequences in this sample. V is TRBV5-1 and J is TRBJ1-1, with a tentative D call TRBD1 (6 bases). The CDR3 covers 13 residues. V was trimmed by 4 bases and J by 1 base, leaving 8 bases between them. From germline, CDR1 is SGHRS and CDR2 YFSETQ. CDR3 in DNA: TGCGCCAGCAGCCTGACAGGGAACACTGAAGCTTTCTTT. Amino acids: CASSLTGNTEAFF.

V gene TRBV3-1 (or the pseudogene TRBV3-2) combines with J gene TRBJ1-2; D may be TRBD1 (6 bases). Per germline, CDR1 LGHDT and CDR2 YNNKEL (reference sequence). This CDR3 comprises 15 residues. The V end was cut by 4 bases, the J end by 6 bases, with 18 bases between. The CDR3 sequence is CASSPLIQGLNGYTF. CDR3 coding DNA: TGTGCCAGCAGCCCATTAATACAGGGCCTTAATGGCTACACCTTC.

This rearrangement joins TRBV5-8 to TRBJ1-4; 8 bases map to TRBD1. Germline V CDR1 and CDR2: SGHTS, YDEGEE. The J segment lost 4 bases and the V segment lost 0 bases, leaving 2 bases of the junction unmatched. The CDR3 length is 15 residues. CDR3 DNA: TGTGCCAGCAGCTTGGAACAGGGGGGTAATGAAAAACTGTTTTTT. Its protein is CASSLEQGGNEKLFF.

The rearrangement links TRBV4-3 to TRBJ1-4, with D tentatively TRBD1 (6 bases). The CDR3 length is 14 residues. Trimming removed 4 bases from V and 8 bases from J, with 14 bases in between. Germline lookup yields CDR1 LGHNA and CDR2 YSLEER. The CDR3 DNA follows: TGCGCCAGCAGCCCTAGGGGGGGCGAAGAAAAACTGTTTTTT. Translated: CASSPRGGEEKLFF.

This sequence joins TRBV9 and TRBJ2-4; maybe TRBD1 (6 bases). This CDR3 region has 14 residues. Between the trimmed V and J ends, which lost 0 bases and 4 bases, there was a span of 8 bases. Germline V gene data show CDR1 as SGDLS and CDR2 as YYNGEE. This CDR3 reads CASSVGGLKNIQYF. For the CDR3, the DNA is TGTGCCAGCAGCGTAGGGGGGCTTAAAAACATTCAGTACTTC.

This chain connects TRBV7-9 to TRBJ2-3; a weak D match, TRBD1 (6 bases). Germline loops: CDR1 SEHNR, CDR2 FQNEAQ (reference sequence). The V end was cut by 4 bases, the J end by 3 bases, with 8 bases between. This CDR3 contains 13 residues. The CDR3 nucleotides are TGTGCCAGCAGCTCCGGACAGACAGATACGCAGTATTTT. As protein: CASSSGQTDTQYF.

The J gene is TRBJ2-1, the V gene TRBV7-3, with 8 bases that match TRBD2. This CDR3 is 16 amino acids long. Germline CDR1 reads SGHTA; CDR2 reads FQGTGA. V trimming: 4 bases; J trimming: 0 bases; junction bases outside the gene matches: 5. The CDR3 DNA sequence: TGTGCCAGCAGCTCTCGGGGGGGAACCTCCTACAATGAGCAGTTCTTC. It encodes CASSSRGGTSYNEQFF.

The rearrangement links TRBV5-1 to TRBJ2-1, with D uncertain. V was trimmed by 0 bases and J by 3 bases, leaving 7 bases between them. Per the germline V gene, CDR1 is SGHRS and CDR2 is YFSETQ. This CDR3 comprises 14 residues. Here the CDR3 DNA reads TGCGCCAGCAGCTTGGGACAAAACTACAATGAGCAGTTCTTC. It is translated as CASSLGQNYNEQFF.

The rearrangement links TRBV28 to TRBJ1-3; TRBD1 is a possible D gene (5 bases). This CDR3 spans 15 amino acids. The V and J ends lost 7 bases and 0 bases respectively, with 13 bases between them. The germline gives CDR1 MDHEN, CDR2 SYDVKM. The CDR3 reads CASKTTGSSGNTIYF. In nucleotides, the CDR3 is TGTGCCAGCAAGACAACAGGTTCCTCTGGAAACACCATATATTTT.

J is TRBJ1-2 and V is TRBV30; the D gene is possibly TRBD1 (5 bases). Germline values: CDR1 GTSNPN, CDR2 SVGIG (reference sequence). The CDR3 spans 13 residues. V was shortened by 4 bases and J by 4 bases, with 13 bases between the two germline ends. CDR3 region: CAWKLGGGYGYTF. CDR3 coding DNA: TGTGCCTGGAAACTGGGGGGAGGCTATGGCTACACCTTC. The full variable domain, with the rest looked up from reference TRBV30 and TRBJ1-2, is SQTIHQWPATLVQPVGSPLSLECTVEGTSNPNLYWYRQAAGRGLQLLFYSVGIGQISSEVPQNLSASRPQDRQFILSSKKLLLSDSGFYLCAWKLGGGYGYTFGSGTRLTVV.